This T cell receptor beta chain derives from a study of CD8+CD57+ T cells in acquired aplastic anemia. Study information: Sorted cells (CD4+ and CD8+) yielded DNA amounts that averaged roughly 3.5 ug. Sequencing produced an average of about 11 million reads per healthy donor for CD4+ cells. Study results and limitations: Significance was not reached for CD8+ Simpson's diversity between patients and controls. About 27 shared CD8+ CDR3s appeared highly expressed within patients' immunodominant clones.

Per the germline V gene, CDR1 is ENHRY and CDR2 is SYGVKD. CDR3 length: 13 amino acids. J gave up 3 bases and V 6 bases, and 2 bases lay outside the gene matches. Genomic DNA served as template for TCR beta VDJ and CDR3 profiling. TCRdb itself ran the reads through MiXCR, one entry per CDR3 protein. Among 400,000 to 450,000 distinct CDR3 sequences listed, around 68% were seen once. This clonotype has ten or more counts. Its cognate antigen is unknown. V gene TRBV10-3 combines with J gene TRBJ1-5, with 7 bases identical to TRBD1. Sequencing was performed on sorted CD4+, CD8+, or CD8+CD57+ T cells (not recorded which) from PBMCs. The sequence was collected from a human donor in good health, serving as a control. CDR3 sequence (DNA): TGTGCCATCAGAGGGACAGACAATCAGCCCCAGCATTTT. Its translation is CAIRGTDNQPQHF.